This entry features one T cell receptor beta chain sequence. Its specificity is not known. This record comes from a study of beta chain features in type 1 diabetes. Study-wide points: Relative to healthy donors, patients appeared to have naive, central memory and Treg TCRB repertoires that were more similar.

Expressed TCRB transcripts were sequenced after all isolated RNA was converted to cDNA. Sequenced by immunoSEQ multiplex PCR; TCRdb stores in-frame clones only, minus some. Among about 340,000 clones listed, around 7.6% were seen once. CD45RO/CCR7/CD25/CD127/CD95/CD27 sorting isolated CD4+ naive, central memory, regulatory and stem cell-like memory cells. Per the germline V gene, CDR1 is MNHNY and CDR2 is SVGAGI (reference sequence). The CDR3 loop spans 13 amino acids. The ends were cut back, 0 bases at V and 6 bases at J, with 9 bases in the middle. The material sequenced was central memory CD4+ T cells from blood. The chain combines TRBV6-6 with TRBJ2-7; possible D gene TRBD2, 5 bases. This sequence originates from a woman under 30 in good health. The chain's CDR3 is CASSYSSGGEQYF. DNA for the CDR3: TGTGCCAGCAGTTACTCGAGCGGCGGCGAGCAGTACTTC.